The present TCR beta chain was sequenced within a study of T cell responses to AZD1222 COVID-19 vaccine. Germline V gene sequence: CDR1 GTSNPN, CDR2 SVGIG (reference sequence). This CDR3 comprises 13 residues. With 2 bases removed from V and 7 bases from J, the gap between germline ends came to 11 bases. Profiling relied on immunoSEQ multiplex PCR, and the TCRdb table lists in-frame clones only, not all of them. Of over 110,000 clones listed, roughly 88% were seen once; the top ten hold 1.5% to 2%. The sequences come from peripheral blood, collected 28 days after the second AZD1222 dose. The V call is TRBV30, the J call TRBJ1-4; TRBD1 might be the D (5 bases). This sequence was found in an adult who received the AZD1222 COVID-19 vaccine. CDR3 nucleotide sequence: TGTGCCTGGAGTTGGCAGGGATCTGAAAAACTGTTTTTT. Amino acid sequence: CAWSWQGSEKLFF.